The 2 T cell receptor beta chains reported below all come from one sample, sequenced in a study of sequential checkpoint blockade in melanoma. TCRdb's copy holds only in-frame clones and misses some; the assay was immunoSEQ multiplex PCR. The table lists more than 550 clones, 20% to 25% of them singletons. The treatment: randomized to nivolumab then ipilimumab (arm A) or the reverse (arm B). The sample consisted of tumor tissue (inferred from file names), taken from a patient given nivolumab and ipilimumab in sequence. Receptors originate from a human donor with melanoma.

The rearrangement joins TRBV11-3 to TRBJ2-2; D may be TRBD2 (6 bases). The V gene lost 7 bases and the J gene lost 3 bases, with 15 bases spanning the gap. The V gene's germline CDR1 is SGHNT and CDR2 YENEEA. The CDR3 sequence is 15 residues long. DNA of the CDR3: TGTGCCAGCAACTTTCTCGGGAGATACACCGGGGAGCTGTTTTTT. Protein sequence: CASNFLGRYTGELFF.

The chain joins TRBV28 to TRBJ1-5, with 7 positions matching TRBD1. The CDR3 has 15 amino acids. Germline loops: CDR1 MDHEN, CDR2 SYDVKM. Trimming removed 6 bases from V and 0 bases from J; junction bases left unmatched: 5. CDR3: CASSRGQVSNQPQHF. CDR3 sequence (DNA): TGTGCCAGCAGCCGTGGACAGGTTAGCAATCAGCCCCAGCATTTT.